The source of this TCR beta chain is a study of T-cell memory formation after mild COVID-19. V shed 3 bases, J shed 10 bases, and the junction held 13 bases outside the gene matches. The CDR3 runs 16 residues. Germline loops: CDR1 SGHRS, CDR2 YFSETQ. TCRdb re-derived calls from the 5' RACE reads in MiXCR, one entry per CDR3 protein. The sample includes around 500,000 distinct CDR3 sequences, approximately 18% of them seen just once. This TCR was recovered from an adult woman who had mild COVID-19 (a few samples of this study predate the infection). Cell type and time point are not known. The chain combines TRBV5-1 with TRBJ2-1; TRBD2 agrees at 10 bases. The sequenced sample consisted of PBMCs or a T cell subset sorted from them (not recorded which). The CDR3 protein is CASSSVTSGSPREQFF. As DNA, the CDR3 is TGCGCCAGCAGCTCTGTGACTAGCGGGTCACCACGGGAGCAGTTCTTC.